The clone carrying this T cell receptor (beta chain) was picked up many times. Its antigen is not known. The sample originates from a study of response to subunit inactivated influenza vaccine. TCRdb fed the RT-PCR reads into MiXCR, producing one record per CDR3 protein. The table lists a few hundred thousand distinct CDR3 sequences, roughly 22% of them singletons. General observations from the study: Researchers suggested that each seasonal influenza vaccination recruits few new T cells.

Sample: PBMCs from blood, taken roughly 20 months after vaccination. The TCR comes from a man aged 50 to 69 who received an inactivated influenza vaccine.

CDR3 DNA sequence: TGCGCCAGCAGCTTGGGGACCGCGGGCTATGGCTACACCTTC. As protein: CASSLGTAGYGYTF. This chain connects TRBV5-1 to TRBJ1-2; D is unresolved. Trimming cost V 0 bases and J 4 bases, with 10 bases left between them. The CDR3 extends over 14 amino acids. Germline values: CDR1 SGHRS, CDR2 YFSETQ.